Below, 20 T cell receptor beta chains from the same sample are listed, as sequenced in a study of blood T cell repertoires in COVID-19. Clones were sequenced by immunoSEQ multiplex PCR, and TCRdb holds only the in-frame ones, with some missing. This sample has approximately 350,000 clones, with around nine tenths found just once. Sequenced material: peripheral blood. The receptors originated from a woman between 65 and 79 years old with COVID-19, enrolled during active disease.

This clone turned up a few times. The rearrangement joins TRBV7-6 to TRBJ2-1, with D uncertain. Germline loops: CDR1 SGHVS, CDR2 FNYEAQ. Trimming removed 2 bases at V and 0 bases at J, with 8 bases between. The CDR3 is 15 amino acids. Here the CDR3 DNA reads TGTGCCAGCAGCTTATCCGCCAGCTCCTACAATGAGCAGTTCTTC. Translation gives CASSLSASSYNEQFF.

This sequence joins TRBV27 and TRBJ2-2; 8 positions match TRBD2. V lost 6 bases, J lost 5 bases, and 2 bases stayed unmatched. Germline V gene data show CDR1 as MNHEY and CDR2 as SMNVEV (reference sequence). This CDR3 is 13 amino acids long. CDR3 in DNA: TGTGCCAGCAGACCGGGGGGGACCGGGGAGCTGTTTTTT. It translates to CASRPGGTGELFF.

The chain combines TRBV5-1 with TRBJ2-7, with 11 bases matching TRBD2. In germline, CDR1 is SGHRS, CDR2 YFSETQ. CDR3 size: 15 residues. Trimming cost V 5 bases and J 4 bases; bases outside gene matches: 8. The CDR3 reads CASRLGLAGGYEQYF. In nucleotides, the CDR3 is TGCGCCAGCAGACTGGGGCTAGCGGGGGGTTACGAGCAGTACTTC.

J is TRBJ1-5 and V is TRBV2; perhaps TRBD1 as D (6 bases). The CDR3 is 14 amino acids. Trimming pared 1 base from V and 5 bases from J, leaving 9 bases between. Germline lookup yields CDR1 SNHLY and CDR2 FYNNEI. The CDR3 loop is CASSEDRVYQPQHF. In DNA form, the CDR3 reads TGTGCCAGCAGTGAAGACAGGGTGTATCAGCCCCAGCATTTT.

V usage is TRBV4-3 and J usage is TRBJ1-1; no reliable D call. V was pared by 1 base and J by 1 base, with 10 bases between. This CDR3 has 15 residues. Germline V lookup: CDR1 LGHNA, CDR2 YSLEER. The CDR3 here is CASSQGADRNTEAFF. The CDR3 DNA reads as TGCGCCAGCAGCCAAGGGGCAGACCGGAACACTGAAGCTTTCTTT.

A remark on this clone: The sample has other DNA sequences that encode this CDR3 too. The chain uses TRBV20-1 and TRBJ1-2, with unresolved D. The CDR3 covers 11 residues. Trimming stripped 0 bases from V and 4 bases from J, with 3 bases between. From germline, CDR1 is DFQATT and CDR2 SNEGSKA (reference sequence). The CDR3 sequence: CSARDSYGYTF. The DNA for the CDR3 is TGCAGTGCTAGAGACAGCTATGGCTACACCTTC.

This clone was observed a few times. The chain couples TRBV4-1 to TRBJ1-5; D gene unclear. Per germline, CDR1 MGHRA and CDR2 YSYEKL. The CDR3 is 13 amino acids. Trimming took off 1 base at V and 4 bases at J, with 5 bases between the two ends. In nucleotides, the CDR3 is TGCGCCAGCAGCCAAGTCAATAATCAGCCCCAGCATTTT. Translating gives CASSQVNNQPQHF.

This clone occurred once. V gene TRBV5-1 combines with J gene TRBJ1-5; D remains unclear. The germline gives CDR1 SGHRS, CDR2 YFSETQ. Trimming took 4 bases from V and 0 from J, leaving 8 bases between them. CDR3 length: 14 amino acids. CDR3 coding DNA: TGCGCCAGCAGCCCCGGGGATAGCAATCAGCCCCAGCATTTT. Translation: CASSPGDSNQPQHF.

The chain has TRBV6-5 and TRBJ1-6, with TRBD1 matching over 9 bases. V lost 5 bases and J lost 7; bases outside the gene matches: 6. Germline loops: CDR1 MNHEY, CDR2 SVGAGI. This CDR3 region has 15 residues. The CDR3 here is CASSRTGERNSPLHF. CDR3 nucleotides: TGTGCCAGCAGTCGGACAGGGGAAAGGAATTCACCCCTCCACTTT.

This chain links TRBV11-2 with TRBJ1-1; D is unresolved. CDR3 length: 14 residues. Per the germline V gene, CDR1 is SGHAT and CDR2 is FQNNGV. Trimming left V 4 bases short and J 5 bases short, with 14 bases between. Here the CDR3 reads CASSSTGPGTEAFF. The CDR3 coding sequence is TGTGCCAGCAGCTCGACCGGGCCGGGGACTGAAGCTTTCTTT.

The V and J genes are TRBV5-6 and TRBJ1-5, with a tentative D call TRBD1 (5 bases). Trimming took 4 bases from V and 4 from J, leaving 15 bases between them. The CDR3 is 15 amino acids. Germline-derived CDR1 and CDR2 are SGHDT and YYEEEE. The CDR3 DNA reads TGTGCCAGCAGCCCCGTTGGAGGGGAGAATCAGCCCCAGCATTTT. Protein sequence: CASSPVGGENQPQHF.

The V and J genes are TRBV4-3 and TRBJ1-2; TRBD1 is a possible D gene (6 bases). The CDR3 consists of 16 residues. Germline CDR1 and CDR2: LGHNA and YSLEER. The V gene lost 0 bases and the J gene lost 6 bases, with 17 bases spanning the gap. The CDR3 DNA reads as TGCGCCAGCAGCCAAGACTTCGGGGACAAGTCGAATGGCTACACCTTC. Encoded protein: CASSQDFGDKSNGYTF.

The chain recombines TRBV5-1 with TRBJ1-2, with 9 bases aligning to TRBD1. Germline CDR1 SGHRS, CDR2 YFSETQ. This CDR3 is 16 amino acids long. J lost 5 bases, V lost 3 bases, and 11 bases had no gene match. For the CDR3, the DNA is TGCGCCAGCAGCTCCGACCCGGGACAGGGTCGTTATGGCTACACCTTC. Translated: CASSSDPGQGRYGYTF.

The CDR3 DNA reads TGTGCCAGCTCCCCCCCCGGGACAGGGAGTGAGCAGTACTTC. Encoded protein: CASSPPGTGSEQYF. The gene calls are TRBV18 and TRBJ2-7; TRBD1 agrees at 9 bases. Per the germline V gene, CDR1 is KGHSH and CDR2 is LQKENI. This CDR3 has 14 amino acids. Trimming at V came to 6 bases and at J to 7 bases, leaving 10 bases not matched to a gene.

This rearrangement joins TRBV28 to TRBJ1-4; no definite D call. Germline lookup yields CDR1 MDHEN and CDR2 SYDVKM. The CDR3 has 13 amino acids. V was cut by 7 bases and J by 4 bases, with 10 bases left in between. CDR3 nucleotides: TGTGCCAGCACTCTCTATATTAATGAAAAACTGTTTTTT. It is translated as CASTLYINEKLFF.

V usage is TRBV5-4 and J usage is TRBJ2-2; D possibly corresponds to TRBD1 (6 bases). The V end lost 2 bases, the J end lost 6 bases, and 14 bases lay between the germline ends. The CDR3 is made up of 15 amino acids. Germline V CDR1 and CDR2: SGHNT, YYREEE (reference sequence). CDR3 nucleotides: TGTGCCAGCAGCTTCGACAGGTATAACTCCGGGGAGCTGTTTTTT. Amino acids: CASSFDRYNSGELFF.

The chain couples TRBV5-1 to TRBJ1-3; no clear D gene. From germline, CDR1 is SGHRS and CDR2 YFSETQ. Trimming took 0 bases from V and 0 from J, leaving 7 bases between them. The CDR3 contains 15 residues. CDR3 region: CASSLAGYSGNTIYF. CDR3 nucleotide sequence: TGCGCCAGCAGCTTGGCCGGGTACTCTGGAAACACCATATATTTT.

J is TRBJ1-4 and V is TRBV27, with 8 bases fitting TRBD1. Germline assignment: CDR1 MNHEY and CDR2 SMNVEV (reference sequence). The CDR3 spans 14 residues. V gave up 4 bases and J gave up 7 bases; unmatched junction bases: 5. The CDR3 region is CASSYTGGGEKLFF. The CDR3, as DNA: TGTGCCAGCAGTTATACAGGGGGTGGTGAAAAACTGTTTTTT.

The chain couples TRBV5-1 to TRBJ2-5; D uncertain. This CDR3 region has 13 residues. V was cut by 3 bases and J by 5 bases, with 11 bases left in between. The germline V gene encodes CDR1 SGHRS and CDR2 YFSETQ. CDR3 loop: CASSSSVPETQYF. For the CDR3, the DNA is TGCGCCAGCAGCTCCTCAGTTCCCGAGACCCAGTACTTC.

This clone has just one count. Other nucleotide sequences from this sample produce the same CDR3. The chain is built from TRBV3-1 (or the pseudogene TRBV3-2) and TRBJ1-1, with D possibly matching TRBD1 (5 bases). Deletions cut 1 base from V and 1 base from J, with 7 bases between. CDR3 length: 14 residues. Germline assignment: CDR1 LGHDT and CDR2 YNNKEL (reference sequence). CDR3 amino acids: CASSQVGGNTEAFF. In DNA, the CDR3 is TGTGCCAGCAGCCAAGTCGGGGGGAACACTGAAGCTTTCTTT.